These T cell receptor beta chains were read from a single sample in a study of blood T cell repertoires in COVID-19. Method: immunoSEQ multiplex PCR; TCRdb's copy keeps in-frame clones and lacks some. The sample lists some 150,000 clones, approximately 91% occurring once. Sequenced material: PBMCs or T cells enriched from blood (not recorded which). Receptors were obtained from a woman under 30 who had recovered from COVID-19. Each CDR3 is given with its conserved first and last residue. The D gene is left open where the match is weak. Clone size is stated in some rows and not others, as once, few, many or a class when expanded.

j_call d_call clone_size v_call cdr3_aa cdr3_nt
TRBJ2-1 TRBD2 - TRBV3-1/TRBV3-2 CASSLASGRLMSSYNEQFF TGTGCCAGCAGCCTGGCTAGCGGGAGATTAATGAGCTCCTACAATGAGCAGTTCTTC
TRBJ1-2 TRBD1 - TRBV19 CASADRGYGYTF TGTGCCAGTGCGGACAGGGGCTATGGCTACACCTTC
TRBJ1-2 - few TRBV5-1 CASSLAGELNYGYTF TGCGCCAGCAGCTTGGCCGGGGAGCTAAACTATGGCTACACCTTC
TRBJ2-1 TRBD2 - TRBV2 CASSGGLAGAMNEQFF TGTGCCAGCAGTGGAGGACTAGCGGGAGCGATGAATGAGCAGTTCTTC
TRBJ2-2 TRBD1 - TRBV7-9 CASSNRDRNTGELFF TGTGCCAGCAGCAATCGGGACAGGAACACCGGGGAGCTGTTTTTT
TRBJ2-7 - few TRBV24-1 CATGENYRCPSRYEQYF TGTGCCACCGGGGAAAATTACAGGTGCCCCTCACGTTACGAGCAGTACTTC
TRBJ1-4 - - TRBV19 CASSIFKQDFRGEKLFF TGTGCCAGTAGTATTTTTAAACAGGACTTCAGGGGTGAAAAACTGTTTTTT
TRBJ1-6 - - TRBV6-1 CASSGPGGGSYNSPLHF TGTGCCAGCAGTGGACCGGGAGGAGGCTCCTATAATTCACCCCTCCACTTT
TRBJ2-3 TRBD1 - TRBV14 CASSHPPPGGTQYF TGTGCCAGCAGCCATCCGCCCCCAGGGGGTACGCAGTATTTT
TRBJ2-2 TRBD2 - TRBV10-2 CASSVKGTGLAGGPTGELFF TGCGCCAGCAGTGTGAAGGGGACGGGACTAGCGGGAGGGCCTACCGGGGAGCTGTTTTTT
TRBJ2-2 TRBD1 - TRBV7-3 CASSSRTGGDTGELFF TGTGCCAGCAGCTCGCGGACAGGGGGCGACACCGGGGAGCTGTTTTTT
TRBJ2-5 TRBD2 - TRBV11-2 CASSSRGGGGQETQYF TGTGCCAGCAGCTCGCGGGGGGGCGGAGGGCAAGAGACCCAGTACTTC
TRBJ1-5 TRBD1 - TRBV18 CASSQTGAGQPQHF TGTGCCAGCTCACAGACAGGGGCGGGTCAGCCCCAGCATTTT
TRBJ1-1 TRBD1 - TRBV9 CASSSGTGRRYTEAFF TGTGCCAGCAGCTCCGGGACAGGGCGACGTTACACTGAAGCTTTCTTT
TRBJ2-7 TRBD1 - TRBV5-6 CASSLEFSPGQALYEQYF TGTGCCAGCAGCTTGGAATTTTCACCGGGACAGGCACTCTACGAGCAGTACTTC
TRBJ1-5 - - TRBV7-2 CASSPRTSGSGNQPQHF TGTGCCAGCAGCCCCCGAACGTCGGGGTCTGGCAATCAGCCCCAGCATTTT
TRBJ1-6 - - TRBV27 CASSTNAWNSPLHF TGTGCCAGCAGTACAAATGCTTGGAATTCACCCCTCCACTTT
TRBJ2-7 - - TRBV29-1 CSVLYRSYEQYF TGCAGCGTTCTCTACAGATCCTACGAGCAGTACTTC
TRBJ2-1 TRBD2 - TRBV19 CASTSGRAPRGSNEQFF TGTGCCAGTACTAGCGGGAGGGCCCCGCGGGGGTCCAATGAGCAGTTCTTC
TRBJ2-7 - few TRBV7-2 CASSLDPWSGGMSSYEQYF TGTGCCAGCAGCTTAGATCCATGGAGCGGCGGGATGAGCTCCTACGAGCAGTACTTC